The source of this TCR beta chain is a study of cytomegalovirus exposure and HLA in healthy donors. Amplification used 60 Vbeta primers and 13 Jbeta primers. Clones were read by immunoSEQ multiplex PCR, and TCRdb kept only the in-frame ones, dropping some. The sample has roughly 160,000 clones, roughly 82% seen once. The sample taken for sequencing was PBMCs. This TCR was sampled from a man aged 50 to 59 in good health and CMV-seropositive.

CDR3 bases: TGTGCCAGCAGTATCGGGACAGTGAACACTGAAGCTTTCTTT. It is translated as CASSIGTVNTEAFF. The rearrangement uses TRBV28 and TRBJ1-1; 7 bases line up with TRBD1. The CDR3 runs 14 residues. Germline loops: CDR1 MDHEN, CDR2 SYDVKM. V shed 5 bases and J 0 bases; nucleotides not matched to a gene: 3.